Listed here are 18 T cell receptor beta chains from one sample, sequenced in a study of cytomegalovirus exposure and HLA in healthy donors. PCR used 60 Vbeta primers and 13 Jbeta primers. Measured with immunoSEQ multiplex PCR; TCRdb has only the in-frame clones, and not every one. The repertoire holds about 200,000 clones, with over 9.5% as singletons. Sample: PBMCs. All receptors come from a man aged 50 to 59 in good health and CMV-seropositive.

This chain connects TRBV5-1 to TRBJ1-1, with 7 nucleotides matching TRBD1. Germline lookup yields CDR1 SGHRS and CDR2 YFSETQ. This CDR3 region has 15 residues. Germline trimming cut 5 bases from V and 0 bases from J; bases unmatched to any gene: 7. CDR3 region: CASRDGTVLNTEAFF. CDR3 coding DNA: TGCGCCAGCAGGGACGGGACAGTTTTGAACACTGAAGCTTTCTTT.

This clone was observed a few times. This sample also contains other DNA sequences that code for the same CDR3. V and J are TRBV9 and TRBJ1-5, with a tentative D call TRBD1 (5 bases). Germline V gene sequence: CDR1 SGDLS, CDR2 YYNGEE. The CDR3 consists of 15 residues. Trimming stripped 0 bases from V and 4 bases from J, with 11 bases between. The DNA of the CDR3 is TGTGCCAGCAGCGTAGGGGGGGGTCCTAATCAGCCCCAGCATTTT. It is translated as CASSVGGGPNQPQHF.

The V and J genes are TRBV28 and TRBJ2-5; the match to TRBD1 covers 8 bases. Germline V gene data show CDR1 as MDHEN and CDR2 as SYDVKM. CDR3 length equals 16 residues. After removal of 5 bases from V and 5 bases from J, the junction contained 13 bases not matched to a gene. DNA of the CDR3: TGTGCCAGCAGTACAGGGACAGGTAGTAGGAGGGAGACCCAGTACTTC. Translating it yields CASSTGTGSRRETQYF.

As regards this clone: Relative to the germline gene, one junction end is altered; a read error may explain this. The chain employs TRBV5-1 and TRBJ2-5; D is unresolved. CDR1 SGHRS and CDR2 YFSETQ come from the germline V gene. CDR3 length: 15 amino acids. CDR3 in amino acids: CASSLGVVGQGTQYF. DNA for the CDR3: TGCGCCAGCAGCTTGGGGGTAGTGGGCCAAGGGACCCAGTACTTC.

This rearrangement joins TRBV5-1 to TRBJ1-4; D is possibly TRBD1 (5 bases). The ends were cut back, 0 bases at V and 2 bases at J, with 8 bases in the middle. Germline loops: CDR1 SGHRS, CDR2 YFSETQ. The CDR3 has 15 amino acids. Here the CDR3 reads CASSLEGMTNEKLFF. DNA for the CDR3: TGCGCCAGCAGCTTGGAGGGGATGACTAATGAAAAACTGTTTTTT.

The V call is TRBV28, the J call TRBJ1-5; possible D gene TRBD1, 6 bases. Germline V gene lookup returns CDR1 MDHEN and CDR2 SYDVKM. Trimming pared 6 bases from V and 2 bases from J, leaving 11 bases between. This CDR3 contains 14 residues. CDR3 residues: CASRPPGGNQPQHF. The CDR3 DNA follows: TGTGCCAGCAGACCCCCAGGGGGCAATCAGCCCCAGCATTTT.

The V call is TRBV6-6, the J call TRBJ2-7, with 8 bases matching TRBD1. V dropped 6 bases and J dropped 2; count of bases not matched to a gene: 6. The CDR3 is 14 amino acids. Germline-derived CDR1 and CDR2 are MNHNY and SVGAGI (reference sequence). The CDR3 sequence is CASRDTGGPYEQYF. DNA of the CDR3: TGTGCCAGCAGGGACACAGGGGGGCCCTACGAGCAGTACTTC.

This chain joins TRBV19 and TRBJ2-2, with D possibly TRBD2 on 5 matching bases. Trimming left V 5 bases short and J 4 bases short, with 17 bases between. The CDR3 runs to 16 residues. Germline CDR1 LNHDA, CDR2 SQIVND (reference sequence). The CDR3 region has the DNA TGTGCCAGTAGTGTCTCAGGACTTCGGGCCACCGGGGAGCTGTTTTTT. Protein sequence: CASSVSGLRATGELFF.

The V call is TRBV7-2, the J call TRBJ2-3; D possibly corresponds to TRBD1 (6 bases). The V end lost 1 base, the J end lost 2 bases, and 7 bases lay between the germline ends. CDR3 size: 14 residues. The germline CDR1 and CDR2 sequences are SGHTA and FQGNSA. The CDR3 reads CASSLGGPTDTQYF. The CDR3 DNA is TGTGCCAGCAGCTTAGGGGGGCCCACAGATACGCAGTATTTT.

Only a few counts were recorded for this clone. The rearrangement links TRBV11-3 to TRBJ2-3, with D perhaps matching TRBD2 (5 bases). The CDR3 covers 14 residues. The V end lost 8 bases, the J end lost 2 bases, and 14 bases lay between the germline ends. Per germline, CDR1 SGHNT and CDR2 YENEEA. The CDR3 DNA reads TGTGCCAGCTCAGCTAGCCCCTCCACAGATACGCAGTATTTT. It specifies CASSASPSTDTQYF.

The J gene is TRBJ1-5, the V gene TRBV4-2, with 7 bases matching TRBD1. The CDR3 extends over 15 amino acids. The V segment lost 0 bases and the J segment 6 bases; nucleotides outside the gene matches: 5. Germline CDR1 is LGHNA and CDR2 is YNFKEQ. The CDR3 loop reads CASSQDYRGGQPQHF. Written as DNA, the CDR3 is TGTGCCAGCAGCCAAGATTACAGGGGAGGTCAGCCCCAGCATTTT.

This clone came up a few times. The rearrangement links TRBV5-4 to TRBJ1-2, with D possibly matching TRBD1 (5 bases). From germline, CDR1 is SGHNT and CDR2 YYREEE (reference sequence). The ends were cut back, 0 bases at V and 8 bases at J, with 14 bases in the middle. This CDR3 is 14 amino acids long. For the CDR3, the DNA is TGTGCCAGCAGCTTGGCCGGGGGAGGAAGGGGCTACACCTTC. Protein: CASSLAGGGRGYTF.

This clone occurred a few times. V is TRBV9 and J is TRBJ1-2, with 10 bases lining up with TRBD1. Trimming at V came to 0 bases and at J to 5 bases, leaving 7 bases not matched to a gene. This CDR3 contains 16 residues. Germline CDR1 SGDLS, CDR2 YYNGEE. The CDR3 DNA is TGTGCCAGCAGCGTAGCCAGGGACAGGGGAGCATATGGCTACACCTTC. Translation: CASSVARDRGAYGYTF.

The chain carries TRBV28 and TRBJ2-4; maybe TRBD1 (6 bases). CDR1 and CDR2 (germline): MDHEN, SYDVKM. The CDR3 is 12 amino acids. The V and J ends lost 6 bases and 8 bases respectively, with 11 bases between them. This chain's CDR3 is CASSLPGDIQYF. The CDR3 DNA is TGTGCCAGCAGCCTGCCAGGGGACATTCAGTACTTC.

This clone was seen a handful of times. V usage is TRBV28 and J usage is TRBJ1-2; TRBD1 is a possible D gene (5 bases). V lost 8 bases, J lost 7 bases, and 17 bases lay in between. Germline CDR1 MDHEN, CDR2 SYDVKM. The CDR3 consists of 13 residues. The chain's CDR3 is CASGHGGRVGYTF. The DNA for the CDR3 is TGTGCCAGCGGCCACGGGGGTCGAGTTGGCTACACCTTC.

The chain couples TRBV7-9 to TRBJ2-7, with TRBD1 identical over 8 bases. Unmatched junction bases numbered 7, after V lost 4 bases and J lost 2 bases. Per germline, CDR1 SEHNR and CDR2 FQNEAQ (reference sequence). The CDR3 extends over 15 amino acids. The CDR3 region is CASSSDRVTTYEQYF. CDR3 in DNA: TGTGCCAGCAGCTCGGACAGGGTAACGACCTACGAGCAGTACTTC.

This clone was counted a few times. The chain has TRBV30 and TRBJ1-3, with D unresolved. Germline CDR1 GTSNPN, CDR2 SVGIG (reference sequence). V gave up 0 bases and J gave up 1 base, with 10 bases separating them. This CDR3 has 15 amino acids. The CDR3 loop is CAWSVGQSSGNTIYF. The CDR3 region has the DNA TGTGCCTGGAGTGTTGGCCAGTCATCTGGAAACACCATATATTTT.

This clone was counted between two and nine times. This chain joins TRBV7-8 and TRBJ1-2, with D possibly matching TRBD1 (6 bases). The CDR3 extends over 15 amino acids. V was clipped by 4 bases and J by 4 bases, with 16 bases between them. Germline CDR1 SGHVS, CDR2 FQNEAQ. The CDR3 DNA reads TGTGCCAGCAGCTCACGGGCGGACAGAACCTATGGCTACACCTTC. It specifies CASSSRADRTYGYTF.